What follows are 5 T cell receptor beta chains derived from one specimen sequenced in a study of PD-L1 blockade in urothelial cancer. Sequenced by immunoSEQ multiplex PCR; TCRdb stores in-frame clones only, minus some. The table lists 87,000 or so clones, over 80% of them singletons. Time point specified: pretreatment peripheral blood. The sequencing here drew on PBMCs, taken around atezolizumab (anti-PD-L1) treatment. The receptors derive from a man in his sixties with urothelial cancer.

This clone was counted a few times. The chain carries TRBV29-1 and TRBJ2-1; D may be TRBD2 (5 bases). Per germline, CDR1 SQVTM and CDR2 ANQGSEA. Trimming shortened V by 0 bases and J by 4 bases, and 16 bases separated the two germline ends. This CDR3 has 16 amino acids. The CDR3 is CSVEDRGLSIYNEQFF. The CDR3 DNA reads as TGCAGCGTTGAAGATCGAGGGCTATCTATTTACAATGAGCAGTTCTTC.

V is TRBV6-6 and J is TRBJ1-4, with 8 bases that match TRBD1. CDR1 is MNHNY and CDR2 is SVGAGI in the germline V gene (reference sequence). This CDR3 comprises 15 residues. V lost 4 bases, J lost 5 bases, and 6 bases stayed unmatched. DNA for the CDR3: TGTGCCAGCAGTTCCAACAGGGGGAGGAATGAAAAACTGTTTTTT. Amino acids: CASSSNRGRNEKLFF.

CDR3 region: CASKQGGSGSGDTQYF. The CDR3 coding sequence is TGTGCCAGTAAACAAGGGGGTAGCGGGAGCGGGGATACGCAGTATTTT. The rearrangement uses TRBV19 and TRBJ2-3; TRBD2 aligns across 9 bases. The CDR3 loop spans 16 amino acids. V gave up 7 bases and J gave up 6 bases; unmatched junction bases: 14. Germline CDR1 and CDR2: LNHDA and SQIVND (reference sequence).

CDR3 region: CASSHGQGATEAFF. In DNA form, the CDR3 reads TGTGCCAGTAGCCATGGACAGGGGGCAACTGAAGCTTTCTTT. V usage is TRBV19 and J usage is TRBJ1-1; TRBD1 matches 11 bases. Unmatched junction bases numbered 5, after V lost 6 bases and J lost 5 bases. The CDR3 contains 14 residues. Germline assignment: CDR1 LNHDA and CDR2 SQIVND (reference sequence).

This chain joins TRBV28 and TRBJ2-7; 8 nucleotides agree with TRBD1. The CDR3 totals 16 residues. Germline CDR1 reads MDHEN; CDR2 reads SYDVKM. Unmatched junction bases numbered 13, after V lost 3 bases and J lost 6 bases. CDR3 nucleotide sequence: TGTGCCAGCAGTTTTAGTTTCGGGCAGGGGGCTAGCGAGCAGTACTTC. Translated: CASSFSFGQGASEQYF.